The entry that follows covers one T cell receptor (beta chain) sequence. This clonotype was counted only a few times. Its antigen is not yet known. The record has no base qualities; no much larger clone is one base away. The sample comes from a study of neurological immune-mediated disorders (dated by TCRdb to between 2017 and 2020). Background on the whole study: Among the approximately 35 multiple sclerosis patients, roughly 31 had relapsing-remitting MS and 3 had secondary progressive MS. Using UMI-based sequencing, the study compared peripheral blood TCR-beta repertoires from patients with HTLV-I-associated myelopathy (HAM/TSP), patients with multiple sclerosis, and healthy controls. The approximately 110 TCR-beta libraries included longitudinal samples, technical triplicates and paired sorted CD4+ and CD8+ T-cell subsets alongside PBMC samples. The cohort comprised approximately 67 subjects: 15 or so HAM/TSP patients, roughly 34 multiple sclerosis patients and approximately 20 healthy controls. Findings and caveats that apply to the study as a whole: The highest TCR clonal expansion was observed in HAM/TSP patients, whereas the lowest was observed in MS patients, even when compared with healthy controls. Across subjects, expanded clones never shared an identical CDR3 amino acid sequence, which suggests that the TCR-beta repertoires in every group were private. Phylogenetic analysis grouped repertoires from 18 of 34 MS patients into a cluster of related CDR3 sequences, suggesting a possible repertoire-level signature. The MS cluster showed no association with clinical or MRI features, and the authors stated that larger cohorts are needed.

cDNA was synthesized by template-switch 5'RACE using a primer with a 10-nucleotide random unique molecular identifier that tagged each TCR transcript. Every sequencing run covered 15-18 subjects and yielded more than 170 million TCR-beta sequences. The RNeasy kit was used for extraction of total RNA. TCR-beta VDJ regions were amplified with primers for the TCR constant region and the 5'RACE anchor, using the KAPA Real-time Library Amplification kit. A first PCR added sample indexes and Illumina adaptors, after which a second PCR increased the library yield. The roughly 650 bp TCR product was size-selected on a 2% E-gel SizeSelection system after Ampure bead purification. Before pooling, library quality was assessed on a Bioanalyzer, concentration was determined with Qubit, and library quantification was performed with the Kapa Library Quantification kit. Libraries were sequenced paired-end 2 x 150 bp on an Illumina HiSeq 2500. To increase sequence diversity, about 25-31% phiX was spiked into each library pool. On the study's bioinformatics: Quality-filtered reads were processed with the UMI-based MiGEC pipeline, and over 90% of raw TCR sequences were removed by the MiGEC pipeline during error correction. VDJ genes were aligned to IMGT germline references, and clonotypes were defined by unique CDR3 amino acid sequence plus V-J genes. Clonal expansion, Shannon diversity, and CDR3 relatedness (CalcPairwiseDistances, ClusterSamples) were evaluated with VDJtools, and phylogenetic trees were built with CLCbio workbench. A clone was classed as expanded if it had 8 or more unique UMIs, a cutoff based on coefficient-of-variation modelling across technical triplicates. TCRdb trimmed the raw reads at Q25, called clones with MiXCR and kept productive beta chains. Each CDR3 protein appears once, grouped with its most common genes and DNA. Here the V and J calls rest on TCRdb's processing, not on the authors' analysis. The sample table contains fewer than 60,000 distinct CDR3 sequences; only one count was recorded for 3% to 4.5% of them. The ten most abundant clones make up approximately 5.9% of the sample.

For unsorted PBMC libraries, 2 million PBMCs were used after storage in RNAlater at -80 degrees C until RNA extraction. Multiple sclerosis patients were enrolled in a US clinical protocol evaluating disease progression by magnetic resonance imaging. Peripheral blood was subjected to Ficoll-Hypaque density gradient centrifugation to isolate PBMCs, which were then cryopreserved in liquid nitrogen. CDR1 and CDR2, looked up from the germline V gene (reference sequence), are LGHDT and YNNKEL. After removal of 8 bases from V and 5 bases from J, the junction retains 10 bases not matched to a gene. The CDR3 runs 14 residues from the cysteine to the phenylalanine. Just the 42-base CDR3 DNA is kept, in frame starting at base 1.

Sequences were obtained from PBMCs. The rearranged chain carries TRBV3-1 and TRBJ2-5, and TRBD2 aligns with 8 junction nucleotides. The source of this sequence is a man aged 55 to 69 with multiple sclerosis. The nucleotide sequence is TGTGCCAGCCTCAGCGGGAGAGGAGAGGAGACCCAGTACTTC. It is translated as CASLSGRGEETQYF.